The clone carrying this T cell receptor (beta chain) occurred a few times. Its antigen is still unknown. The sample originates from a study of human versus mouse CDR3 diversity and MHC coevolution. CDR1 is WNHNN, CDR2 SYGVQD, per germline (reference sequence). The CDR3 consists of 14 residues. The V end was cut by 6 bases, the J end by 6 bases, with 18 bases between. Sequencing was performed with immunoSEQ multiplex PCR; in TCRdb, only in-frame clones are kept and a portion is missing. The sample consists of tens of thousands of clones, about 94% of them appearing once. Study-wide results and caveats: Human CDR3s averaged more deletions and insertions than mouse CDR3s.

The material sequenced was naive CD4+ T cells from blood. As for subset: CD45RO-negative CD62L-positive naive CD4 T cells. The rearrangement links TRBV10-1 to TRBJ2-7; no firm D call. This clonotype was obtained from a person between 55 and 69 years old in good health. DNA for the CDR3: TGCGCCAGCAGCCCCGGAACAGCCCCCCGCGAGCAGTACTTC. It yields the protein CASSPGTAPREQYF.